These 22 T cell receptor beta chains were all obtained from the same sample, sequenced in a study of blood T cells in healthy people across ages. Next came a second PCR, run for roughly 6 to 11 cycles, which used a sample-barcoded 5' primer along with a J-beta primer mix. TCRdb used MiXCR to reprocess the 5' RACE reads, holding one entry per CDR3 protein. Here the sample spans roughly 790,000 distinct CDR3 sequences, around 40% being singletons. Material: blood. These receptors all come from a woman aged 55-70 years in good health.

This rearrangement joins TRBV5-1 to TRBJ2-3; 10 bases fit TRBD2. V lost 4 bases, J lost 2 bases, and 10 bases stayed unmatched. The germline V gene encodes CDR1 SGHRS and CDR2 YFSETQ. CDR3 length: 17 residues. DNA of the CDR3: TGCGCCAGCAGCCCAACCCAACTAGCGGGGTCCACAGATACGCAGTATTTT. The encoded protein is CASSPTQLAGSTDTQYF.

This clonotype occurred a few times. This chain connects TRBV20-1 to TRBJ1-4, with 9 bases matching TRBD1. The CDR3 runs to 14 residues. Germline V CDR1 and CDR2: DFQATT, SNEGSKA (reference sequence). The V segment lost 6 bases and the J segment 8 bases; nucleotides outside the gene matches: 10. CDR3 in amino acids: CSANTGTGMEKLFF. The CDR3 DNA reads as TGCAGTGCCAATACCGGGACAGGGATGGAAAAACTGTTTTTT.

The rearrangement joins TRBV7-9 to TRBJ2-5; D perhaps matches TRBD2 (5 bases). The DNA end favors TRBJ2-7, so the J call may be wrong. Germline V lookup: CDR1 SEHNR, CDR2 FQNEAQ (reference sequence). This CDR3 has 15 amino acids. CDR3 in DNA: TGTGCCAGCAGCTTGGCCTGGAGGACCATCGACGAGCAGTACTTC. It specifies CASSLAWRTIDEQYF.

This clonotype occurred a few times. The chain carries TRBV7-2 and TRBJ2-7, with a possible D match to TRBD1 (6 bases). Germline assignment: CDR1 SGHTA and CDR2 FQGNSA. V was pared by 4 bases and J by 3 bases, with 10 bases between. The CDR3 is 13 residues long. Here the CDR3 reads CASSSRQVYEQYF. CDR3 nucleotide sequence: TGTGCCAGCAGCTCGCGACAGGTCTACGAGCAGTACTTC.

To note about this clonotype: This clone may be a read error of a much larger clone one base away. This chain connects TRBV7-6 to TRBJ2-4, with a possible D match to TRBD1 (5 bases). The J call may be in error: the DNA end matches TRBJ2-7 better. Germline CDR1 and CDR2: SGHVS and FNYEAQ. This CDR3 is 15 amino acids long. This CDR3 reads CASSLRQGISCEQYF. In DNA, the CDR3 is TGTGCCAGCAGCTTAAGGCAGGGTATATCCTGCGAGCAGTACTTC.

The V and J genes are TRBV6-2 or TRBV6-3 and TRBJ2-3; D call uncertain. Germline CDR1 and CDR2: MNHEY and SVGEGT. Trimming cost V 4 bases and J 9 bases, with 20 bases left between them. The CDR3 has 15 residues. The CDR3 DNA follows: TGTGCCAGCAGTTTGTGGTCTGTACATGTCGAGACGCAGTATTTT. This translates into CASSLWSVHVETQYF.

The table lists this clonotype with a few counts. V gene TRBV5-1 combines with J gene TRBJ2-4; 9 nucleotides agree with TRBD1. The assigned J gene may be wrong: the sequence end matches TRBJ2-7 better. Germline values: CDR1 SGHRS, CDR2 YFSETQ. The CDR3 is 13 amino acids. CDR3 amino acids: CASSGDRGSEQYF. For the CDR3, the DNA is TGCGCCAGCAGTGGAGACAGGGGGAGCGAGCAGTACTTC.

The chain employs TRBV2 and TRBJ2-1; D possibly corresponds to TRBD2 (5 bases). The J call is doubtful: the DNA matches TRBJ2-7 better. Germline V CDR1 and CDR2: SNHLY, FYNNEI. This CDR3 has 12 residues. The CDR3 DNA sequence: TGTGCCAGCAGTGAAGTAGAGGGAGAGCAGTACTTC. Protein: CASSEVEGEQYF.

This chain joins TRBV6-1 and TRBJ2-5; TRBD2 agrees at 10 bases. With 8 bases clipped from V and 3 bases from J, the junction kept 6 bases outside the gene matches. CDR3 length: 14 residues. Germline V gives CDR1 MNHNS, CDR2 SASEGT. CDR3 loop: CASRGLAYEETQYF. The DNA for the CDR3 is TGTGCCAGCCGGGGACTAGCGTATGAAGAGACCCAGTACTTC.

CDR3: CSASGRRYEQYF. The CDR3 DNA sequence: TGCAGTGCTAGCGGGAGGAGGTACGAGCAGTACTTC. The J gene is TRBJ2-7, the V gene TRBV20-1; 7 nucleotides align to TRBD2. The ends lost 3 bases at V and 4 bases at J; junction bases unmatched: 3. Looked up from germline, CDR1 is DFQATT and CDR2 is SNEGSKA (reference sequence). The CDR3 contains 12 residues.

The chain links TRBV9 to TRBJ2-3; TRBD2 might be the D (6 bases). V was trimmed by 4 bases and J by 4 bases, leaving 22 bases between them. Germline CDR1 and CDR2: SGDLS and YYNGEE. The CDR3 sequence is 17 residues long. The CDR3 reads CASSTQPGSGHPDTQYF. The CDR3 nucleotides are TGTGCCAGCAGCACCCAACCGGGGAGCGGGCATCCAGATACGCAGTATTTT.

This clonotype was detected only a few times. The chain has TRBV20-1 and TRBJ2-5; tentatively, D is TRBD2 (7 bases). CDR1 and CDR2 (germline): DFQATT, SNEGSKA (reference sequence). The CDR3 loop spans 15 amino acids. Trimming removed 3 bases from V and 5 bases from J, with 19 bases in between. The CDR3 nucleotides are TGCAGTGCTAGTGGGGGGGAACAGGGCACGGAGACCCAGTACTTC. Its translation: CSASGGEQGTETQYF.

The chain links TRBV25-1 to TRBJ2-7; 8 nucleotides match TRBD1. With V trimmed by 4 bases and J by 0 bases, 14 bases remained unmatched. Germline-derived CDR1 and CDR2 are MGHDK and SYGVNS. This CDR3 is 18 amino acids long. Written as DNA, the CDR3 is TGTGCCAGCAGTGTAGGTCCTCGACAGGGGCCTTACTCCTACGAGCAGTACTTC. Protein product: CASSVGPRQGPYSYEQYF.

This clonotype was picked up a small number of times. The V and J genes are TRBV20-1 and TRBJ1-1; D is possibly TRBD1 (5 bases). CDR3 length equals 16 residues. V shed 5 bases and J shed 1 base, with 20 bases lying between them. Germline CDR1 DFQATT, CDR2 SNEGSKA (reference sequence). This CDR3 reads CSAVPSGVRGNTEAFF. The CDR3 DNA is TGCAGTGCTGTCCCGAGCGGCGTTAGGGGGAACACTGAAGCTTTCTTT.

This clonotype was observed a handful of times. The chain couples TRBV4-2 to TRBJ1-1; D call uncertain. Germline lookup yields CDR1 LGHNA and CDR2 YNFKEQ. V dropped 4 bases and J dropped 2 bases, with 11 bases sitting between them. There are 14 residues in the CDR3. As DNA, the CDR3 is TGTGCCAGCAGCCCCCGGAACACTAACACTGAAGCTTTCTTT. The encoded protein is CASSPRNTNTEAFF.

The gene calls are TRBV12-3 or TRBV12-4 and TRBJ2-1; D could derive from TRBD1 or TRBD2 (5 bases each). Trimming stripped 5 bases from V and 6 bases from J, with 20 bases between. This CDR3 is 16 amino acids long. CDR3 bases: TGTGCCAGCAGTCCGCACGGGACCCAGATTCTCAATGAGCAGTTCTTC. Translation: CASSPHGTQILNEQFF.

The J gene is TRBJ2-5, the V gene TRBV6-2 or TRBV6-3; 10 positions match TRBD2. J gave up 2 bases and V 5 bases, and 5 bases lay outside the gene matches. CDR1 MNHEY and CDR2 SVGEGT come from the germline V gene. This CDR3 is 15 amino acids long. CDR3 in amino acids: CASSIAGGLQETQYF. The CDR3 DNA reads TGTGCCAGCAGTATAGCGGGAGGTCTTCAAGAGACCCAGTACTTC.

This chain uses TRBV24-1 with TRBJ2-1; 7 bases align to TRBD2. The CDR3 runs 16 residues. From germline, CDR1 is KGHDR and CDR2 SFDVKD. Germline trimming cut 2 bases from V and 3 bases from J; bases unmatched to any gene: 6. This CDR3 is CATSDSLRDYYNEQFF. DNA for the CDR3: TGTGCCACCAGTGATTCCCTCCGGGACTACTACAATGAGCAGTTCTTC.

CDR3 nucleotides: TGTGCCACCAGTGGACGAGGGGGTTTCTACAATGAGCAGTTCTTC. Its protein product is CATSGRGGFYNEQFF. The gene calls are TRBV24-1 and TRBJ2-1; maybe TRBD1 (6 bases). Germline-derived CDR1 and CDR2 are KGHDR and SFDVKD. This CDR3 spans 15 amino acids. V gave up 5 bases and J gave up 3 bases, with 13 bases separating them.

CDR3 sequence: CASSQDFEQYF. The CDR3 nucleotides are TGTGCCAGCAGCCAGGATTTCGAGCAGTACTTC. The chain is built from TRBV14 and TRBJ2-7; D not resolved. V was shortened by 3 bases and J by 6 bases, with 6 bases between the two germline ends. This CDR3 comprises 11 residues. Germline V gene lookup returns CDR1 SGHDN and CDR2 FVKESK.

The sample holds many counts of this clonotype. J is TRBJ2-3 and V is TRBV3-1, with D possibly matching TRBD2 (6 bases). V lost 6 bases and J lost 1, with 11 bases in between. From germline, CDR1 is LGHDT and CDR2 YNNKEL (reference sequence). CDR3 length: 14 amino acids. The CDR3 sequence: CASSTGTRTDTQYF. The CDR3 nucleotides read TGTGCCAGCAGTACCGGGACTCGCACAGATACGCAGTATTTT.

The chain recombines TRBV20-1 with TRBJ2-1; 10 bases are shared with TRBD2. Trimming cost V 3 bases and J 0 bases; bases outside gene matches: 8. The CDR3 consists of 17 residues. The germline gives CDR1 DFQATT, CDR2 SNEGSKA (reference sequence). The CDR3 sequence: CSARSQRGGRSYNEQFF. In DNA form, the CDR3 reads TGCAGTGCTAGGAGCCAGCGGGGGGGGCGCTCCTACAATGAGCAGTTCTTC.